Following are 2 T cell receptor beta chains from one sample sequenced in a study of monozygotic twins with inflammatory bowel disease. Reanalyzing the 5' RACE reads, TCRdb keeps one entry per CDR3 protein, without DNA. Its table lists nearly 45,000 distinct CDR3 sequences. The sequenced sample was blood. Receptors were obtained from a human donor with ulcerative colitis or Crohn's disease, or a healthy co-twin of an affected twin (not recorded which).

The V and J genes are TRBV29-1 and TRBJ2-1. Germline CDR1 reads SQVTM; CDR2 reads ANQGSEA. This CDR3 is 11 amino acids long. The CDR3 region is CSVLSYNEQFF.

The rearrangement joins TRBV12-3 or TRBV12-4 to TRBJ1-2. The CDR3 is 13 amino acids. CDR3 amino acids: CASSLSRNYGYTF.